The rows below give T cell receptor beta chains drawn from one sample of a study of blood T cell repertoires in COVID-19. Some clones are missing from TCRdb's copy, which holds only in-frame ones; the method was immunoSEQ multiplex PCR. The sample carries over 9,000 clones, roughly nine tenths recorded once. The specimen was peripheral blood. These receptors came from a man aged 55 to 70 with acute or convalescent COVID-19. CDR3s include the opening cysteine and the closing phenylalanine or tryptophan. Each record gives: clone size, V gene, J gene, D gene, CDR3 protein, CDR3 DNA. The D gene is left open where the match is weak. Clone size appears in some rows only: once, few, many, or a class for an expanded clone.

NA,TRBV4-2,TRBJ1-2,TRBD1,CASSQAGQGFYGYTF,TGTGCCAGCAGCCAGGCTGGACAGGGATTCTATGGCTACACCTTC
NA,TRBV29-1,TRBJ2-7,NA,CSVEFAGRGSEQYF,TGCAGCGTTGAATTTGCGGGACGCGGAAGCGAGCAGTACTTC
NA,TRBV21-1,TRBJ1-1,NA,CASSRTGTGAKVSEAFF,TGTGCCAGCAGCAGAACCGGGACAGGGGCGAAAGTCTCTGAAGCTTTCTTT
NA,TRBV10-3,TRBJ1-4,NA,CAISEQGPPEEKLFF,TGTGCCATCAGTGAGCAGGGTCCCCCAGAGGAAAAACTGTTTTTT
NA,TRBV5-4,TRBJ1-1,TRBD1,CASSSYGQGYTEAFF,TGTGCCAGCAGCTCATACGGACAGGGGTACACTGAAGCTTTCTTT
NA,TRBV9,TRBJ2-1,TRBD2,CASSRTSGNYNEQFF,TGTGCCAGCAGTAGGACTAGCGGAAACTACAATGAGCAGTTCTTC
NA,TRBV3-1/TRBV3-2,TRBJ1-6,NA,CASSLMGGTRNNSPLHF,TGTGCCAGCAGCCTTATGGGGGGGACTAGGAATAATTCACCCCTCCACTTT
NA,TRBV28,TRBJ1-2,TRBD1,CASSRTTGGNYGYTF,TGTGCCAGCAGCCGAACGACAGGGGGTAACTATGGCTACACCTTC
few,TRBV5-1,TRBJ2-3,TRBD2,CASSLGLAGATDTQYF,TGCGCCAGCAGCTTGGGACTAGCGGGAGCCACAGATACGCAGTATTTT
NA,TRBV15,TRBJ2-2,TRBD2,CATSREFGLAANTGELFF,TGTGCCACCAGCAGGGAGTTCGGACTAGCGGCGAACACCGGGGAGCTGTTTTTT
NA,TRBV7-3,TRBJ2-6,NA,CASTRGSGANVLTF,TGTGCCAGCACTAGGGGCTCTGGGGCCAACGTCCTGACTTTC
NA,TRBV19,TRBJ2-6,TRBD1,CASRGTGAGANVLTF,TGTGCCAGTAGGGGGACAGGCGCTGGGGCCAACGTCCTGACTTTC
once,TRBV28,TRBJ1-5,TRBD1,CASSSRTGNQPQHF,TGTGCCAGCAGTTCCAGGACAGGGAATCAGCCCCAGCATTTT
NA,TRBV7-8,TRBJ2-3,TRBD2,CASRDTGGADTQYF,TGTGCCAGTCGGGACACCGGGGGGGCAGATACGCAGTATTTT
NA,TRBV29-1,TRBJ1-2,NA,CSVTSDSYGYTF,TGCAGCGTCACTTCAGACAGCTATGGCTACACCTTC
few,TRBV30,TRBJ2-2,TRBD2,CAWSGLAGVTGELFF,TGTGCCTGGTCGGGACTAGCGGGAGTGACCGGGGAGCTGTTTTTT
NA,TRBV7-2,TRBJ1-2,NA,CASSLQGDYGYTF,TGTGCCAGCAGCCTACAGGGCGACTATGGCTACACCTTC
NA,TRBV5-6,TRBJ2-2,TRBD2,CASSSGTSGTNTGELFF,TGTGCCAGCAGCTCCGGGACTAGCGGGACGAACACCGGGGAGCTGTTTTTT
NA,TRBV5-4,TRBJ2-1,TRBD2,CASQTSGKTYNEQFF,TGTGCCAGCCAGACTAGCGGGAAGACCTACAATGAGCAGTTCTTC
NA,TRBV10-3,TRBJ2-5,TRBD1,CAIREGQAQETQYF,TGTGCCATCAGAGAAGGACAGGCCCAAGAGACCCAGTACTTC
NA,TRBV5-1,TRBJ2-2,TRBD2,CASSLGTSVSTGELFF,TGCGCCAGCAGCTTGGGGACTAGCGTAAGCACCGGGGAGCTGTTTTTT
few,TRBV6-6,TRBJ2-1,NA,CASSRGNQLNEQFF,TGTGCCAGCAGTCGCGGGAACCAACTGAATGAGCAGTTCTTC
few,TRBV11-2,TRBJ1-1,TRBD1,CASSLAFSRTGAFGEAFF,TGTGCCAGCAGCTTAGCCTTTTCCAGGACAGGGGCTTTTGGTGAAGCTTTCTTT
NA,TRBV7-9,TRBJ2-7,NA,CASSASDGAYEQYF,TGTGCCAGCAGCGCAAGCGACGGGGCCTACGAGCAGTACTTC
NA,TRBV12-3/TRBV12-4,TRBJ2-5,NA,CASSYGPRTTQYF,TGTGCCAGCAGTTATGGGCCCCGAACAACCCAGTACTTC
NA,TRBV5-1,TRBJ2-5,TRBD1,CASSPGQGEETQYF,TGCGCCAGCAGCCCAGGACAGGGTGAGGAGACCCAGTACTTC
NA,TRBV3-1/TRBV3-2,TRBJ2-5,TRBD1,CASSPQADRVYQETQYF,TGTGCCAGCAGCCCACAAGCCGACAGGGTGTACCAAGAGACCCAGTACTTC
few,TRBV18,TRBJ1-5,TRBD1,CASSLNRGDQPQHF,TGTGCCAGCTCACTAAACAGGGGGGATCAGCCCCAGCATTTT
few,TRBV19,TRBJ1-5,TRBD1,CASSRDRGNQPQHF,TGTGCCAGTAGTAGGGACAGGGGCAATCAGCCCCAGCATTTT
NA,TRBV10-3,TRBJ2-1,NA,CAISAGYNEQFF,TGTGCCATCAGTGCCGGGTACAATGAGCAGTTCTTC
NA,TRBV9,TRBJ1-2,NA,CASSPPDRLYGYTF,TGTGCCAGCAGCCCCCCGGACAGACTCTATGGCTACACCTTC
NA,TRBV29-1,TRBJ2-1,TRBD2,CSIREVPPYNEQFF,TGCAGCATCCGGGAGGTCCCCCCCTACAATGAGCAGTTCTTC
NA,TRBV14,TRBJ1-1,TRBD1,CASSQVAGGNTEAFF,TGTGCCAGCAGCCAAGTCGCAGGGGGGAACACTGAAGCTTTCTTT
NA,TRBV7-2,TRBJ2-2,NA,CASSRRAYTGELFF,TGTGCCAGCAGCCGCAGGGCGTACACCGGGGAGCTGTTTTTT
NA,TRBV5-5,TRBJ2-7,TRBD2,CASSLGASGPYEQYF,TGTGCCAGCAGCTTGGGGGCTAGCGGTCCCTACGAGCAGTACTTC
NA,TRBV5-1,TRBJ1-1,NA,CASSSLNPPLGAAEAFF,TGCGCCAGCAGTTCCCTCAACCCACCACTGGGGGCAGCTGAAGCTTTCTTT
NA,TRBV7-9,TRBJ1-2,TRBD1,CASSRSGGSYYGYTF,TGTGCCAGCAGCCGCTCAGGGGGCTCCTACTATGGCTACACCTTC
NA,TRBV3-1/TRBV3-2,TRBJ2-5,NA,CASSQGAGASEYF,TGTGCCAGCAGCCAAGGCGCGGGGGCATCTGAGTACTTC
NA,TRBV5-1,TRBJ2-1,TRBD2,CASRSRGLDFNEQFF,TGCGCCAGCCGATCCCGGGGACTAGATTTCAATGAGCAGTTCTTC
NA,TRBV6-5,TRBJ1-1,NA,CASSPSRQNTEAFF,TGTGCCAGCAGTCCTTCGCGCCAGAACACTGAAGCTTTCTTT
NA,TRBV3-1/TRBV3-2,TRBJ2-7,TRBD1,CASSRQGALISYEQYF,TGTGCCAGCAGCCGACAGGGGGCGCTGATTTCGTACGAGCAGTACTTC
NA,TRBV27,TRBJ1-2,TRBD1,CASSQGGSGYTF,TGTGCCAGCAGCCAGGGGGGCTCTGGCTACACCTTC
NA,TRBV7-3,TRBJ1-1,NA,CASRGQVETEAFF,TGTGCCAGCAGGGGGCAGGTTGAAACTGAAGCTTTCTTT
NA,TRBV6-2/TRBV6-3,TRBJ1-2,TRBD1,CASSLNRGNYGYTF,TGTGCCAGCAGCCTGAACAGGGGGAACTATGGCTACACCTTC
NA,TRBV19,TRBJ2-7,TRBD1,CASSPPGDSYSYEQYF,TGTGCCAGTAGTCCCCCAGGGGACAGCTACTCCTACGAGCAGTACTTC
NA,TRBV18,TRBJ2-2,NA,CASSPGTGNTGELFF,TGTGCCAGCTCACCCGGGACTGGGAACACCGGGGAGCTGTTTTTT
NA,TRBV3-1/TRBV3-2,TRBJ2-7,NA,CASSQDHSFYEQYF,TGTGCCAGCAGCCAAGACCACTCGTTCTACGAGCAGTACTTC
NA,TRBV2,TRBJ1-1,NA,CASRRGGVATEAFF,TGTGCCAGCAGAAGGGGAGGGGTGGCCACTGAAGCTTTCTTT
NA,TRBV6-5,TRBJ2-3,NA,CASTFDWADTQYF,TGTGCCAGCACCTTCGACTGGGCAGATACGCAGTATTTT
NA,TRBV30,TRBJ2-2,TRBD2,CAWELEAGGSGELFF,TGTGCCTGGGAATTGGAAGCGGGGGGATCCGGGGAGCTGTTTTTT
NA,TRBV6-5,TRBJ2-1,NA,CASSYSGAGRRGEQFF,TGTGCCAGCAGTTACTCAGGCGCGGGGAGGCGTGGCGAGCAGTTCTTC
NA,TRBV9,TRBJ2-1,TRBD2,CASSVALAGSEQFF,TGTGCCAGCAGCGTAGCCCTAGCGGGGTCTGAGCAGTTCTTC
NA,TRBV19,TRBJ2-4,NA,CASSIGTAGGAKNIQYF,TGTGCCAGTAGTATAGGGACGGCCGGCGGGGCCAAAAACATTCAGTACTTC